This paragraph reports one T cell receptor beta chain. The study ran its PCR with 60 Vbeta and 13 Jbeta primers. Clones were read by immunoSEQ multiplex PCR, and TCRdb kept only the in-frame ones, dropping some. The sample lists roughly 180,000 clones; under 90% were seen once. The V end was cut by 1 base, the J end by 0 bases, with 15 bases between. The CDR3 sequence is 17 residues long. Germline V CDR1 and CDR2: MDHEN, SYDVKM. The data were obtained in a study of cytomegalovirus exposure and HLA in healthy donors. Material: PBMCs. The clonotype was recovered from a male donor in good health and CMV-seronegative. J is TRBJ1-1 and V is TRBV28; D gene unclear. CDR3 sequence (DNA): TGTGCCAGCAGTTTATCGACCGGCAGGAACATGAACACTGAAGCTTTCTTT. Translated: CASSLSTGRNMNTEAFF.